The rows below give T cell receptor beta chains drawn from one sample of a study of blood T cell repertoires in COVID-19. Sequencing was performed with immunoSEQ multiplex PCR; in TCRdb, only in-frame clones are kept and a portion is missing. The table includes 150,000 to 200,000 clones, under 80% detected once. Sample: peripheral blood. The receptor set was obtained from a woman over 75 with acute or convalescent COVID-19. The CDR3 runs from the conserved cysteine through the conserved F or W. The D gene is left open where the match is weak. Clone size appears in some rows only: once, few, many, or a class for an expanded clone.

clone_size: NA; j_call: TRBJ2-1; v_call: TRBV28; d_call: TRBD2; cdr3_aa: CASSLLPSGREQFF; cdr3_nt: TGTGCCAGCAGTTTACTTCCTAGCGGGCGTGAGCAGTTCTTC
clone_size: few; j_call: TRBJ2-7; v_call: TRBV7-2; d_call: TRBD1; cdr3_aa: CASSLVVGTGGYEQYF; cdr3_nt: TGTGCCAGCAGCTTAGTCGTCGGGACAGGGGGATACGAGCAGTACTTC
clone_size: NA; j_call: TRBJ2-1; v_call: TRBV27; d_call: TRBD2; cdr3_aa: CASSLWGPGGSNEQFF; cdr3_nt: TGTGCCAGCAGTTTGTGGGGCCCGGGGGGGTCCAATGAGCAGTTCTTC
clone_size: once; j_call: TRBJ2-1; v_call: TRBV5-1; d_call: TRBD2; cdr3_aa: CASLEGTSGSNEQFF; cdr3_nt: TGCGCCAGCCTGGAGGGGACTAGCGGGAGCAATGAGCAGTTCTTC
clone_size: NA; j_call: TRBJ2-2; v_call: TRBV27; d_call: TRBD1; cdr3_aa: CASSLSGTGGAGELFF; cdr3_nt: TGTGCCAGCAGTTTATCGGGGACAGGGGGTGCCGGGGAGCTGTTTTTT
clone_size: NA; j_call: TRBJ1-1; v_call: TRBV2; d_call: NA; cdr3_aa: CASSERGFEAFF; cdr3_nt: TGTGCCAGCAGTGAACGAGGGTTCGAAGCTTTCTTT
clone_size: NA; j_call: TRBJ1-6; v_call: TRBV21-1; d_call: NA; cdr3_aa: CASSNFQDRVDSPLHF; cdr3_nt: TGTGCCAGCAGCAATTTTCAAGACAGGGTTGATTCACCCCTCCACTTT
clone_size: once; j_call: TRBJ2-7; v_call: TRBV2; d_call: NA; cdr3_aa: CASSYEWEQYF; cdr3_nt: TGTGCCAGCAGTTACGAGTGGGAGCAGTACTTC
clone_size: NA; j_call: TRBJ2-3; v_call: TRBV28; d_call: NA; cdr3_aa: CASSTYGTRPDTQYF; cdr3_nt: TGTGCCAGCAGCACTTACGGGACTCGCCCCGATACGCAGTATTTT
clone_size: NA; j_call: TRBJ1-2; v_call: TRBV27; d_call: NA; cdr3_aa: CASSLGPPGPNYGYTF; cdr3_nt: TGTGCCAGCAGTCTAGGTCCGCCGGGTCCCAACTATGGCTACACCTTC
clone_size: NA; j_call: TRBJ1-6; v_call: TRBV28; d_call: NA; cdr3_aa: CASKPGESSYNSPLHF; cdr3_nt: TGTGCCAGTAAACCCGGGGAGAGCTCCTATAATTCACCCCTCCACTTT
clone_size: NA; j_call: TRBJ2-5; v_call: TRBV11-3; d_call: NA; cdr3_aa: CASSPRGGEEQETQYF; cdr3_nt: TGTGCCAGCAGCCCTCGGGGCGGGGAAGAGCAAGAGACCCAGTACTTC
clone_size: NA; j_call: TRBJ1-3; v_call: TRBV28; d_call: TRBD1; cdr3_aa: CASRDRGPGNTIYF; cdr3_nt: TGTGCCAGCAGAGACAGGGGGCCTGGAAACACCATATATTTT
clone_size: NA; j_call: TRBJ2-7; v_call: TRBV6-2/TRBV6-3; d_call: TRBD2; cdr3_aa: CASSRGLAGPNYEQYF; cdr3_nt: TGTGCCAGCAGTAGGGGACTAGCGGGACCCAACTACGAGCAGTACTTC
clone_size: NA; j_call: TRBJ2-3; v_call: TRBV2; d_call: NA; cdr3_aa: CARQVESTDTQYF; cdr3_nt: TGTGCCAGACAGGTTGAGAGCACAGATACGCAGTATTTT
clone_size: NA; j_call: TRBJ2-1; v_call: TRBV11-2; d_call: TRBD2; cdr3_aa: CASSRGLAGSYNEQFF; cdr3_nt: TGTGCCAGCAGCCGGGGACTAGCGGGCTCCTACAATGAGCAGTTCTTC
clone_size: NA; j_call: TRBJ2-5; v_call: TRBV14; d_call: TRBD1; cdr3_aa: CASSQLWTGGTETQYF; cdr3_nt: TGTGCCAGCAGCCAACTTTGGACAGGGGGAACTGAGACCCAGTACTTC
clone_size: NA; j_call: TRBJ1-4; v_call: TRBV11-2; d_call: TRBD1; cdr3_aa: CASSLTSKGTGKNEKLFF; cdr3_nt: TGTGCCAGCAGCTTAACTTCGAAAGGGACAGGGAAAAATGAAAAACTGTTTTTT
clone_size: NA; j_call: TRBJ2-2; v_call: TRBV2; d_call: TRBD2; cdr3_aa: CASRKVAGRTGELFF; cdr3_nt: TGTGCCAGCAGGAAAGTAGCGGGCCGCACCGGGGAGCTGTTTTTT
clone_size: NA; j_call: TRBJ1-1; v_call: TRBV7-9; d_call: NA; cdr3_aa: CASSLRQGENTEAFF; cdr3_nt: TGTGCCAGCAGCTTACGCCAGGGTGAGAACACTGAAGCTTTCTTT
clone_size: few; j_call: TRBJ2-5; v_call: TRBV25-1; d_call: TRBD1; cdr3_aa: CASSESRQGARETQYF; cdr3_nt: TGTGCCAGCAGTGAATCCCGACAGGGGGCGCGAGAGACCCAGTACTTC
clone_size: once; j_call: TRBJ1-2; v_call: TRBV6-5; d_call: NA; cdr3_aa: CASSYSKGVGGYTF; cdr3_nt: TGTGCCAGCAGTTACTCGAAGGGGGTCGGTGGCTACACCTTC
clone_size: NA; j_call: TRBJ2-1; v_call: TRBV7-3; d_call: NA; cdr3_aa: CASSLGATYNEQFF; cdr3_nt: TGTGCCAGCAGCTTGGGGGCAACCTACAATGAGCAGTTCTTC
clone_size: NA; j_call: TRBJ1-6; v_call: TRBV6-5; d_call: NA; cdr3_aa: CASRVRELNNSPLHF; cdr3_nt: TGTGCCAGCAGGGTCCGGGAGCTAAATAATTCACCCCTCCACTTT
clone_size: NA; j_call: TRBJ1-4; v_call: TRBV28; d_call: NA; cdr3_aa: CASSFYEKLFF; cdr3_nt: TGTGCCAGCAGTTTCTATGAAAAACTGTTTTTT
clone_size: NA; j_call: TRBJ2-1; v_call: TRBV11-2; d_call: TRBD2; cdr3_aa: CASSPGLAGGMISYNEQFF; cdr3_nt: TGTGCCAGCAGCCCGGGACTAGCGGGAGGGATGATCTCCTACAATGAGCAGTTCTTC
clone_size: few; j_call: TRBJ2-2; v_call: TRBV28; d_call: NA; cdr3_aa: CASSFPTGELFF; cdr3_nt: TGTGCCAGCAGTTTTCCTACCGGGGAGCTGTTTTTT
clone_size: NA; j_call: TRBJ2-1; v_call: TRBV18; d_call: TRBD2; cdr3_aa: CASSPLSSGRPNEQFF; cdr3_nt: TGTGCCAGCTCACCACTATCTAGCGGGAGACCCAATGAGCAGTTCTTC
clone_size: NA; j_call: TRBJ2-1; v_call: TRBV7-2; d_call: TRBD2; cdr3_aa: CASSSGGTSVGNEQFF; cdr3_nt: TGTGCCAGCAGCTCGGGCGGGACTAGCGTAGGCAATGAGCAGTTCTTC
clone_size: NA; j_call: TRBJ2-5; v_call: TRBV28; d_call: TRBD2; cdr3_aa: CASSLFGLAGRETQYF; cdr3_nt: TGTGCCAGCAGTTTATTCGGACTAGCGGGAAGAGAGACCCAGTACTTC
clone_size: NA; j_call: TRBJ1-5; v_call: TRBV28; d_call: NA; cdr3_aa: CASNTRVNSNQPQHF; cdr3_nt: TGTGCCAGCAACACTAGGGTAAATAGCAATCAGCCCCAGCATTTT
clone_size: once; j_call: TRBJ2-2; v_call: TRBV6-2/TRBV6-3; d_call: NA; cdr3_aa: CASSTTGGELFF; cdr3_nt: TGTGCCAGCAGTACTACGGGCGGGGAGCTGTTTTTT
clone_size: NA; j_call: TRBJ2-2; v_call: TRBV29-1; d_call: NA; cdr3_aa: CRAFWQEMVRGAVF; cdr3_nt: TGCAGGGCCTTTTGGCAGGAGATGGTCCGGGGAGCTGTTTTT
clone_size: NA; j_call: TRBJ1-5; v_call: TRBV30; d_call: TRBD1; cdr3_aa: CAWSPDRNQPQHF; cdr3_nt: TGTGCCTGGAGTCCGGACAGGAATCAGCCCCAGCATTTT
clone_size: NA; j_call: TRBJ2-7; v_call: TRBV27; d_call: TRBD2; cdr3_aa: CASSVLAGGREQYF; cdr3_nt: TGTGCCAGCAGCGTACTAGCGGGAGGGCGGGAGCAGTACTTC
clone_size: NA; j_call: TRBJ2-2; v_call: TRBV10-3; d_call: NA; cdr3_aa: CAINRANTGELFF; cdr3_nt: TGTGCCATCAACCGGGCGAACACCGGGGAGCTGTTTTTT
clone_size: few; j_call: TRBJ2-1; v_call: TRBV7-9; d_call: TRBD2; cdr3_aa: CASSSSPLAGIDEQFF; cdr3_nt: TGTGCCAGCAGCTCCTCCCCCCTAGCGGGGATCGATGAGCAGTTCTTC
clone_size: NA; j_call: TRBJ2-3; v_call: TRBV2; d_call: TRBD2; cdr3_aa: CASSEELAGGDTQYF; cdr3_nt: TGTGCCAGCAGTGAAGAACTAGCGGGAGGAGATACGCAGTATTTT
clone_size: NA; j_call: TRBJ1-1; v_call: TRBV9; d_call: TRBD1; cdr3_aa: CASSVGGVTGEAFF; cdr3_nt: TGTGCCAGCAGCGTAGGAGGGGTGACAGGGGAAGCTTTCTTT
clone_size: once; j_call: TRBJ2-3; v_call: TRBV9; d_call: NA; cdr3_aa: CASSPTGQPVDTQYF; cdr3_nt: TGTGCCAGCAGTCCGACGGGTCAACCGGTAGATACGCAGTATTTT
clone_size: NA; j_call: TRBJ1-5; v_call: TRBV4-1; d_call: TRBD1; cdr3_aa: CASSQDTLDRWGQPQHF; cdr3_nt: TGCGCCAGCAGCCAAGATACGTTGGACAGGTGGGGGCAGCCCCAGCATTTT
clone_size: NA; j_call: TRBJ2-1; v_call: TRBV29-1; d_call: TRBD1; cdr3_aa: CSAMGTAYNEQFF; cdr3_nt: TGCAGCGCCATGGGGACAGCTTACAATGAGCAGTTCTTC
clone_size: NA; j_call: TRBJ2-3; v_call: TRBV29-1; d_call: TRBD1; cdr3_aa: CSAGTVLADTQYF; cdr3_nt: TGCAGCGCCGGGACAGTTCTTGCAGATACGCAGTATTTT
clone_size: few; j_call: TRBJ1-1; v_call: TRBV25-1; d_call: NA; cdr3_aa: CASSEGGRPEAFF; cdr3_nt: TGTGCCAGCAGTGAGGGAGGTCGGCCTGAAGCTTTCTTT
clone_size: many; j_call: TRBJ2-7; v_call: TRBV5-8; d_call: NA; cdr3_aa: CASSMDSSYEQYF; cdr3_nt: TGTGCCAGCAGCATGGACAGCTCCTACGAGCAGTACTTC
clone_size: NA; j_call: TRBJ2-7; v_call: TRBV5-1; d_call: TRBD2; cdr3_aa: CASSLGVTSGDNYEQYF; cdr3_nt: TGCGCCAGCAGCCTTGGGGTTACTAGCGGGGACAACTACGAGCAGTACTTC
clone_size: NA; j_call: TRBJ1-5; v_call: TRBV5-5; d_call: NA; cdr3_aa: CASSLVGVSNQPQHF; cdr3_nt: TGTGCCAGCAGCTTGGTAGGGGTTAGCAATCAGCCCCAGCATTTT
clone_size: few; j_call: TRBJ2-5; v_call: TRBV3-1/TRBV3-2; d_call: NA; cdr3_aa: CASSHLNRAETQYF; cdr3_nt: TGTGCCAGCAGCCACCTGAACAGGGCCGAGACCCAGTACTTC
clone_size: NA; j_call: TRBJ1-5; v_call: TRBV5-5; d_call: NA; cdr3_aa: CASSLQQGSQPQHF; cdr3_nt: TGTGCCAGCAGCTTGCAGCAGGGAAGTCAGCCCCAGCATTTT
clone_size: few; j_call: TRBJ1-1; v_call: TRBV20-1; d_call: NA; cdr3_aa: CSGWGGTEAFF; cdr3_nt: TGCAGTGGATGGGGAGGCACTGAAGCTTTCTTT
clone_size: NA; j_call: TRBJ1-4; v_call: TRBV27; d_call: TRBD1; cdr3_aa: CASSPPGTGATNEKLFF; cdr3_nt: TGTGCCAGCAGTCCTCCCGGGACAGGGGCCACTAATGAAAAACTGTTTTTT
clone_size: NA; j_call: TRBJ2-7; v_call: TRBV5-5; d_call: NA; cdr3_aa: CASSIEQVIYEQYF; cdr3_nt: TGTGCCAGCAGCATTGAACAGGTGATCTACGAGCAGTACTTC
clone_size: NA; j_call: TRBJ1-1; v_call: TRBV6-2/TRBV6-3; d_call: NA; cdr3_aa: CASSYPRDMNTEAFF; cdr3_nt: TGTGCCAGCAGTTACCCTCGAGATATGAACACTGAAGCTTTCTTT
clone_size: NA; j_call: TRBJ2-5; v_call: TRBV2; d_call: TRBD2; cdr3_aa: CASSEGTSGQTQYF; cdr3_nt: TGTGCCAGCAGTGAGGGGACTAGCGGGCAGACCCAGTACTTC